Shown below are 5 T cell receptor beta chains from a single sample sequenced in a study of neoadjuvant anti-PD-1 for oral cavity cancer. Sequencing was performed with immunoSEQ multiplex PCR; in TCRdb, only in-frame clones are kept and a portion is missing. The table shows around 60,000 clones, with under 85% occurring only once. Source: PBMCs, taken before nivolumab (anti-PD-1) treatment. These receptors were collected from a person aged 40-85 years with oral cavity squamous cell carcinoma.

V and J are TRBV6-5 and TRBJ1-6, with 8 bases fitting TRBD1. CDR3 length equals 15 residues. The germline V gene encodes CDR1 MNHEY and CDR2 SVGAGI. The V segment lost 2 bases and the J segment 7 bases; nucleotides outside the gene matches: 4. This chain's CDR3 is CASSYAQGGNSPLHF. CDR3 DNA sequence: TGTGCCAGCAGTTACGCACAGGGGGGAAATTCACCCCTCCACTTT.

The genes are TRBV27 and TRBJ2-2; 7 positions match TRBD1. V dropped 1 base and J dropped 4; count of bases not matched to a gene: 6. The CDR3 spans 16 residues. Germline lookup yields CDR1 MNHEY and CDR2 SMNVEV (reference sequence). CDR3 sequence reads: CASSLYGRTGTGELFF. CDR3 nucleotides: TGTGCCAGCAGTTTATACGGGCGGACAGGCACCGGGGAGCTGTTTTTT.

This clone was recorded only once. The chain recombines TRBV27 with TRBJ2-1; TRBD2 aligns across 14 bases. V lost 5 bases to trimming and J lost 0 bases; unmatched junction nucleotides: 6. Germline values: CDR1 MNHEY, CDR2 SMNVEV (reference sequence). The CDR3 contains 18 residues. CDR3 amino acids: CASSLWTSGGSSYNEQFF. CDR3 bases: TGTGCCAGCAGTCTCTGGACTAGCGGGGGGAGCTCCTACAATGAGCAGTTCTTC.

V is TRBV19 and J is TRBJ1-1; D gene unclear. CDR1 and CDR2 from the germline V gene are LNHDA and SQIVND (reference sequence). This CDR3 comprises 14 residues. Deletions cut 2 bases from V and 0 bases from J, with 7 bases between. The DNA for the CDR3 is TGTGCCAGTAGTATAAGCCTTATGAACACTGAAGCTTTCTTT. This encodes CASSISLMNTEAFF.

This chain joins TRBV29-1 and TRBJ2-7, with D possibly TRBD1 on 7 matching bases. V dropped 6 bases and J dropped 4 bases, with 19 bases sitting between them. There are 14 residues in the CDR3. Germline V gene sequence: CDR1 SQVTM, CDR2 ANQGSEA. CDR3 sequence (DNA): TGCAGCGTGGAGGGACAGACCCCGGGGTACGAGCAGTACTTC. Its protein product is CSVEGQTPGYEQYF.